A selection of T cell receptor beta chains follows, all from one sample in a study of cytomegalovirus exposure and HLA in healthy donors. Produced via immunoSEQ multiplex PCR; TCRdb's table is partial and in-frame only. The sample contains 90,000 to 120,000 clones, around 73% of which appear only once. The sequencing sample was made of PBMCs. These receptors all come from a woman aged 40 to 50 in good health and CMV-seronegative. Both conserved end residues are part of each CDR3. Size tells how often a clone was seen (once, few, many) or the class of an expanded clone, and some rows leave it out.

>TRBV27|15|.
CASSLAAGPNTEAFF
>TRBV25-1|15|few
CASGRLSGSYNEQFF
>TRBV4-3|16|.
CASSQDIPGDGEKLFF
>TRBV7-9|16|.
CASSSIDRHSGNTIYF
>TRBV5-1|13|.
CASSLGVNTEAFF
>TRBV19|12|.
CASSSQGGGYTF
>TRBV9|16|few
CASSAGTSGVEYTQYF
>TRBV7-6|14|.
CASCPDRVGDTQYF
>TRBV27|17|once
CASTQLFSDSLRYGQYF
>TRBV27|17|.
CASRGRTGGFGTGELFF
>TRBV14|14|.
CASSQYRGPGELFF
>TRBV10-3|13|few
CAISGQPNTEAFF
>TRBV9|14|few
CASSVGTVKETQYF
>TRBV2|11|.
CASSEDRALHF
>TRBV19|13|few
CASSMALSYEQYF
>TRBV4-1|14|.
CASSQVNTQETQYF
>TRBV28|15|.
CASSVWQGATDTQYF
>TRBV29-1|12|.
CSVGGDGEKLFF
>TRBV11-3|15|once
CASSRTSGNTDTQYF
>TRBV28|13|.
CASSLLIRNEQFF
>TRBV7-9|14|.
CASSLGQGNTEAFF
>TRBV7-3|17|few
CASSSGLAGVGTGELFF
>TRBV9|14|.
CASSVQVSTDTQYF
>TRBV28|14|.
CASSRGQGGGEAFF
>TRBV5-4|14|.
CASSSSGGNNEQFF
>TRBV18|12|.
CASPPGHYEQYF
>TRBV7-8|15|.
CASSLGVTGVYGYTF
>TRBV29-1|14|.
CSVELGGSANEQFF
>TRBV2|14|.
CASRTTGGNTEAFF
>TRBV18|15|few
CASSPSQGLNQPQHF
>TRBV27|17|.
CASSRTGAGAGSYEQYF
>TRBV7-2|17|.
CASSLFPSSGSGNEQFF
>TRBV19|13|once
CASSLERYTEAFF
>TRBV15|15|few
CATSRGAGDLETQYF
>TRBV5-1|15|once
CASRPFRESYNEQFF
>TRBV6-1|14|.
CASSLGPADYGYTF
>TRBV28|14|.
CASLRDRRSSPLHF
>TRBV6-5|15|.
CASSYIQGRVTEAFF
>TRBV27|14|.
CASSWGGSGDTQYF
>TRBV7-2|15|.
CASSLHSGSADTQYF